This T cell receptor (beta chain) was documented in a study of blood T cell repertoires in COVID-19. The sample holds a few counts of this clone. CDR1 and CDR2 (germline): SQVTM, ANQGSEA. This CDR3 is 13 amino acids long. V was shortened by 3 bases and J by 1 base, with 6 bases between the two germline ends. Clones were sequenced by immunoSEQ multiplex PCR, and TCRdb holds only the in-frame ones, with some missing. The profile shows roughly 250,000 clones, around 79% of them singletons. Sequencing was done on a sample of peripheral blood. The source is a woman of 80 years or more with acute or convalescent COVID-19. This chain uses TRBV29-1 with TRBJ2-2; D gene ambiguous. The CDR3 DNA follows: TGCAGCGTTGATTCAGGGAACACCGGGGAGCTGTTTTTT. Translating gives CSVDSGNTGELFF.